The rows below give T cell receptor beta chains drawn from one sample of a study of early T cells in non-severe SARS-CoV-2 infection. One entry per CDR3 protein, called by TCRdb with MiXCR from the 5' RACE reads. The sample includes roughly 93,000 distinct CDR3 sequences, approximately 9.9% of them seen just once. Source material: whole blood. These receptors were obtained from an adult who was a healthcare worker with PCR-confirmed SARS-CoV-2 infection or an uninfected control (not recorded which). Both conserved end residues are part of each CDR3. The order of the fields is clone size, J gene, V gene, D gene, CDR3 DNA, CDR3 protein. The D gene is left open where the match is weak. The listing skips clone size in some rows; elsewhere it reads once, few, many or a size class.

>many|TRBJ1-1|TRBV12-3/TRBV12-4|NA
TGTGCCAGCAGTTTATTGGGGGACACTGAAGCTTTCTTT
CASSLLGDTEAFF
>many|TRBJ2-2|TRBV20-1|NA
TGCAGTGCTGGGATCTCGAACACCGGGGAGCTGTTTTTT
CSAGISNTGELFF
>many|TRBJ2-1|TRBV28|TRBD1
TGTGCCAGCAGTTTCGGGACAGCGGACTCCTACAATGAGCAGTTCTTC
CASSFGTADSYNEQFF
>many|TRBJ2-1|TRBV6-5|NA
TGTGCCAGCAGGGATAGCGAGAGCTCCTACAATGAGCAGTTCTTC
CASRDSESSYNEQFF
>few|TRBJ2-6|TRBV7-8|NA
TGTGCCAGCAGGGGTCGGGGTCCACCCTCTGGGGCCAACGTCCTGACTTTC
CASRGRGPPSGANVLTF
>few|TRBJ1-5|TRBV12-3/TRBV12-4|NA
TGTGCCAGCAGTCCCCGGGAAGATCAGCCCCAGCATTTT
CASSPREDQPQHF
>many|TRBJ2-1|TRBV5-4|TRBD1
TGTGCCAGCAGCAGGGGGCAGGTTGAGCAGTTCTTC
CASSRGQVEQFF
>many|TRBJ2-2|TRBV19|TRBD2
TGTGCCAGTAGTACGACTAGCGGGAGGCGTAGCGGGGAGCTGTTTTTT
CASSTTSGRRSGELFF
>many|TRBJ1-5|TRBV28|NA
TGTGCCAGCAGTTCCTGGGGATTTCAGCCCCAGCATTTT
CASSSWGFQPQHF
>few|TRBJ2-5|TRBV12-3/TRBV12-4|TRBD2
TGTGCCAGCAGTTCCCGGGAGGGCGAGACCCAGTACTTC
CASSSREGETQYF
>NA|TRBJ2-7|TRBV20-1|NA
TGCAGTGCTAGAGGGGTGTCTTCTTACGAGCAGTACTTC
CSARGVSSYEQYF
>many|TRBJ1-2|TRBV6-1|NA
TGTGCCAGCAGGAATTGGGGTAACGGCTACACCTTC
CASRNWGNGYTF
>few|TRBJ1-1|TRBV21-1|NA
TGTGCCAGCAGCTCCGGGATGCTTCCCTTCATGAACACTGAAGCTTTCTTT
CASSSGMLPFMNTEAFF
>NA|TRBJ1-4|TRBV12-3/TRBV12-4|TRBD1
TGTGCCAGCAGTTCCTACCAGGGGGCAAAGCCTGAAAAACTGTTTTTT
CASSSYQGAKPEKLFF
>many|TRBJ1-6|TRBV20-1|TRBD1
TGCAGTGCTGAAAGGACAGGGGCTAGCTCCTATAATTCACCCCTCCACTTT
CSAERTGASSYNSPLHF
>NA|TRBJ2-5|TRBV19|NA
TGTGCCAGCGCCCCTAGGCCCCCCGAGACCCAGTACTTC
CASAPRPPETQYF
>NA|TRBJ2-5|TRBV5-8|NA
TGTGCCAGCAGCTTCCCCGGGGTCCAAGAGACCCAGTACTTC
CASSFPGVQETQYF
>NA|TRBJ1-2|TRBV29-1|NA
TGCAGCGTTCATTTACACAGTAACTATGGCTACACCTTC
CSVHLHSNYGYTF
>many|TRBJ1-2|TRBV9|NA
TGTGCCAGCGGGCGCCAGCTTAACTATGGCTACACCTTC
CASGRQLNYGYTF
>NA|TRBJ2-7|TRBV20-1|NA
TGCAGTGCTACCGCGGGAATATCCTACGAGCAGTACTTC
CSATAGISYEQYF
>NA|TRBJ2-7|TRBV5-1|TRBD2
TGCGCCAGCAGCTACGGTGGACTAGCGGGAGGCCACGAGCAGTACTTC
CASSYGGLAGGHEQYF
>NA|TRBJ1-5|TRBV6-1|NA
TGTGCCAGCAGGGCAGGGTGGGGCAATCAGCCCCAGCATTTT
CASRAGWGNQPQHF